This is a list of T cell receptor beta chains from one sample in a study of T-cell memory formation after mild COVID-19. One entry per CDR3 protein results from TCRdb running MiXCR on the 5' RACE reads. The sample records fewer than 250,000 distinct CDR3 sequences, roughly 15% being singletons. The specimen sequenced was PBMCs or a T cell subset sorted from them (not recorded which). The receptors were gathered from an adult woman who had mild COVID-19 (a few samples of this study predate the infection). Cell type and time point are not known. The CDR3 runs from the conserved cysteine through the conserved F or W. D genes are given only for firm matches. The listing skips clone size in some rows; elsewhere it reads once, few, many or a size class.

TRBJ2-7 - - TRBV20-1 TGCAGTGCTAGATCCGGACTGAACTACGAGCAGTACTTC CSARSGLNYEQYF
TRBJ2-3 TRBD2 few TRBV2 TGTGCCAGCAGTGGGCGGGAGTCGGGAGATACGCAGTATTTT CASSGRESGDTQYF
TRBJ1-4 - few TRBV29-1 TGCAGCGTTGGGGACCGGGAAAAACTGTTTTTT CSVGDREKLFF
TRBJ1-5 - - TRBV5-1 TGCGCCAGCAGCCCGGATTTCAATCAGCCCCAGCATTTT CASSPDFNQPQHF
TRBJ1-2 - - TRBV21-1 TGTGCCAGCAGCAAAGGTCTCGGGACAATGCCCGTCTGGGGCTACACCTTC CASSKGLGTMPVWGYTF
TRBJ2-5 - few TRBV7-2 TGTGCCAGCAGCGACAGGACAGCCCTGGGGGAGACCCAGTACTTC CASSDRTALGETQYF
TRBJ2-1 - many TRBV9 TGTGCCAGCAGCGTAGGAACTACCGCCTACAATGAGCAGTTCTTC CASSVGTTAYNEQFF
TRBJ1-6 - few TRBV3-1 TGTGCCAGCAGCCAGACCCAGGGGTCACCCCTCCACTTT CASSQTQGSPLHF
TRBJ1-2 - few TRBV7-2 TGTGCCAGCAGCTTACCGGGGGCTAGGGGCTACACCTTC CASSLPGARGYTF
TRBJ2-5 - - TRBV6-1 TGTGCCAGCAGTGCCGAAGGCCGGGGGACCCAGTACTTC CASSAEGRGTQYF
TRBJ2-3 TRBD2 many TRBV7-9 TGTGCCAGCAGCAGAGTGGCGGGGGTACTCACAGATACGCAGTATTTT CASSRVAGVLTDTQYF
TRBJ1-1 - - TRBV6-1 TGTGCCAGCGATCGGGGCGGTTCGAACACTGAAGCTTTCTTT CASDRGGSNTEAFF
TRBJ2-7 - - TRBV6-1 TGTGCCAGCAAGACGGCGGCAGAGATGAGCGAGCAGTACTTC CASKTAAEMSEQYF
TRBJ1-5 - few TRBV30 TGTGCCTGGAGCCCAAGAGCCAATCAGCCCCAGCATTTT CAWSPRANQPQHF
TRBJ2-1 TRBD2 few TRBV7-9 TGTGCCAGCCGAGGACTAGCGGACTACAATGAGCAGTTCTTC CASRGLADYNEQFF
TRBJ2-3 TRBD2 few TRBV7-2 TGTGCCAGCAGCGCTCGGCTAGCGGGGGGCACAGATACGCAGTATTTT CASSARLAGGTDTQYF
TRBJ2-2 TRBD2 - TRBV4-2 TGTGCCAGCAGCTACGCTAGCGGGGGGACCGCGAACACCGGGGAGCTGTTTTTT CASSYASGGTANTGELFF
TRBJ1-3 - - TRBV6-6 TGTGCCAGCAGCCGGACAGTCTCCGGAAACACCATATATTTT CASSRTVSGNTIYF
TRBJ2-7 - - TRBV20-1 TGCAGTGCGCGGGACTTTGAATACGAGCAGTACTTC CSARDFEYEQYF
TRBJ2-2 TRBD1 few TRBV5-1 TGCGCCAGCACTCAGAGGACAGGGCTGAACACCGGGGAGCTGTTTTTT CASTQRTGLNTGELFF
TRBJ2-1 - few TRBV11-2 TGTGCCAGCAGCTTAGTCGGCGCCGGGAATGAGCAGTTCTTC CASSLVGAGNEQFF
TRBJ1-6 - few TRBV27 TGTGCCAGCCGCCCGGCGGGGCTAGGATCACCCCTCCACTTT CASRPAGLGSPLHF
TRBJ1-2 - - TRBV3-2 TGTGCCAGCAGCCACCTTTTAGACCGCTATGGCTACACCTTC CASSHLLDRYGYTF
TRBJ1-3 TRBD1 - TRBV4-1 TGCGCCAGCAGCCACGCGGGGACAGGTTCTGGAAACACCATATATTTT CASSHAGTGSGNTIYF
TRBJ2-1 TRBD2 few TRBV28 TGTGCCAGCAGTTCCTCGGGACGGCTGGGACTAGCGGGAGTGAATGAGCAGTTCTTC CASSSSGRLGLAGVNEQFF
TRBJ2-4 - many TRBV3-2 TGTGCCAGCAGCCAAGATCCGACAGAGCTCCCCAAAAACATTCAGTACTTC CASSQDPTELPKNIQYF
TRBJ2-3 TRBD1 - TRBV7-2 TGTGCCAGCAGCTTAGGTGACAGGGGGGGAGATACGCAGTATTTT CASSLGDRGGDTQYF
TRBJ1-2 TRBD1 few TRBV7-2 TGTGCCAGCAGCCATGACAGGGTTAATGGCTACACCTTC CASSHDRVNGYTF
TRBJ1-5 TRBD1 - TRBV27 TGTGCCAGCAGCCCACAGGGGTTTGGTCAGCCCCAGCATTTT CASSPQGFGQPQHF
TRBJ1-1 TRBD1 few TRBV29-1 TGCAGCGTCAGGACAGGGTGGACTGAAGCTTTCTTT CSVRTGWTEAFF
TRBJ1-1 - - TRBV19 TGTGCCAGTAGTATAGGGGCAGAAACGAACACTGAAGCTTTCTTT CASSIGAETNTEAFF
TRBJ2-3 - many TRBV7-9 TGTGCCAGCAGCCGCCGCGATACGCAGTATTTT CASSRRDTQYF
TRBJ1-6 TRBD1 - TRBV29-1 TGCAGCGTCTCACAGGGGGATAATTCACCCCTCCACTTT CSVSQGDNSPLHF
TRBJ2-2 - - TRBV9 TGTGCCAGCCAGTTTGGAACGAACACCGGGGAGCTGTTTTTT CASQFGTNTGELFF
TRBJ2-6 - - TRBV7-9 TGTGCCAGCAGCCCGCACAGCTCTGGGGCCAACGTCCTGACTTTC CASSPHSSGANVLTF
TRBJ2-7 - - TRBV20-1 TGCAGTGCTCCGGGACTTTCCTACGAGCAGTACTTC CSAPGLSYEQYF
TRBJ1-1 - once TRBV12-3/TRBV12-4 TGTGCCAGCAAGCTATACGAAGCTTTCTTT CASKLYEAFF
TRBJ1-5 TRBD1 - TRBV6-6 TGTGCCAGCAGTATATCTTCGGGACAGGGGGCGGGTCAGCCCCAGCATTTT CASSISSGQGAGQPQHF
TRBJ2-2 - few TRBV9 TGTGCCAGCAGCGTACAGGTCACCGGGGAGCTGTTTTTT CASSVQVTGELFF
TRBJ2-1 TRBD2 few TRBV6-2/TRBV6-3 TGTGCCAGCAGCCTCGCCGGGACTAGCGGGGCCGAGCAGTTCTTC CASSLAGTSGAEQFF
TRBJ2-1 TRBD2 few TRBV11-2 TGTGCCAGCAGCTTAGTACGGGGGGGCTTTAGCGGTGAGCAGTTCTTC CASSLVRGGFSGEQFF
TRBJ2-7 - - TRBV18 TGTGCCAGCTCCCCTTTCATCTCCTACGAGCAGTACTTC CASSPFISYEQYF
TRBJ1-3 - few TRBV7-9 TGTGCCAGCAGCTTTGGGGGAGCGGCTGGAAACACCATATATTTT CASSFGGAAGNTIYF
TRBJ2-7 - many TRBV4-1 TGCGCCAGCAGCCAAGACCCTCCTCGAGCGCTAGCCACCTACGAGCAGTACTTC CASSQDPPRALATYEQYF
TRBJ1-2 TRBD1 few TRBV5-1 TGCGCCAGCAGCCCCGGACAGGCGAACTATGGCTACACCTTC CASSPGQANYGYTF
TRBJ2-7 TRBD1 few TRBV9 TGTGCCAGCAGCCAAAAGACAGGGGTTGGAGAGCAGTACTTC CASSQKTGVGEQYF
TRBJ2-1 TRBD2 few TRBV5-1 TGCGCCAGCAGCTCGGTAGCGGGGGCCACCTACAATGAGCAGTTCTTC CASSSVAGATYNEQFF
TRBJ2-7 TRBD2 - TRBV4-1 TGCGCCAGCAGCCAAGATCTTACTAGCGGCTACGAGCAGTACTTC CASSQDLTSGYEQYF
TRBJ2-1 TRBD2 - TRBV7-3 TGTGCCAGCAGCTTAAGGAGAGGGGGGACTAGCGGGAGGACGTACAATGAGCAGTTCTTC CASSLRRGGTSGRTYNEQFF
TRBJ1-2 TRBD1 once TRBV4-1 TGCGCCAGCAGCCCCCGGAGGGGGCAGGACTATGGCTACACCTTC CASSPRRGQDYGYTF
TRBJ1-2 TRBD1 - TRBV24-1 TGTGCCACCAGTGATTTGTCGGGACAGGCTCAAAGCGGCTATGGCTACACCTTC CATSDLSGQAQSGYGYTF
TRBJ1-6 TRBD1 few TRBV2 TGTGCCAGCAGTGAAGGGGCAGGGGGCGTGGGTTCACCCCTCCACTTT CASSEGAGGVGSPLHF
TRBJ1-3 - - TRBV7-9 TGTGCCAGCAGCTTAGCGGCGGTGAGCTCTGGAAACACCATATATTTT CASSLAAVSSGNTIYF
TRBJ2-1 TRBD2 - TRBV18 TGTGCCAGCGCAGGGACTAGCGGGAGAGTCAATGAGCAGTTCTTC CASAGTSGRVNEQFF
TRBJ2-1 TRBD1 few TRBV12-3/TRBV12-4 TGTGCCAGCAGGGGGACCGGGACAGCTTCCTACAATGAGCAGTTCTTC CASRGTGTASYNEQFF
TRBJ2-1 TRBD2 many TRBV7-8 TGTGCCAGCAGCTTAGTTAGCGGGAGATTTGTGGATGAGCAGTTCTTC CASSLVSGRFVDEQFF